This T cell receptor beta chain is drawn from a study of neoadjuvant anti-PD-1 for oral cavity cancer. This CDR3 has 16 amino acids. V was shortened by 0 bases and J by 5 bases, with 14 bases between the two germline ends. Germline V gene lookup returns CDR1 LNHNV and CDR2 YYDKDF (reference sequence). Generated by immunoSEQ multiplex PCR, the TCRdb table keeps only in-frame clones and is missing some. This sample carries about 9,600 clones, approximately 68% of them seen once, and the ten largest clones take less than 4.5%. Described time point: after neoadjuvant nivolumab, at surgical resection. The clonotype was recovered from a person between 40 and 80 years old with oral cavity squamous cell carcinoma. The sequencing here drew on PBMCs, taken after nivolumab (anti-PD-1) treatment. J is TRBJ1-5 and V is TRBV15, with D unclear. CDR3 DNA sequence: TGTGCCACCAGCAGAGACCCCGCCGCGCGGGATCAGCCCCAGCATTTT. This encodes CATSRDPAARDQPQHF.